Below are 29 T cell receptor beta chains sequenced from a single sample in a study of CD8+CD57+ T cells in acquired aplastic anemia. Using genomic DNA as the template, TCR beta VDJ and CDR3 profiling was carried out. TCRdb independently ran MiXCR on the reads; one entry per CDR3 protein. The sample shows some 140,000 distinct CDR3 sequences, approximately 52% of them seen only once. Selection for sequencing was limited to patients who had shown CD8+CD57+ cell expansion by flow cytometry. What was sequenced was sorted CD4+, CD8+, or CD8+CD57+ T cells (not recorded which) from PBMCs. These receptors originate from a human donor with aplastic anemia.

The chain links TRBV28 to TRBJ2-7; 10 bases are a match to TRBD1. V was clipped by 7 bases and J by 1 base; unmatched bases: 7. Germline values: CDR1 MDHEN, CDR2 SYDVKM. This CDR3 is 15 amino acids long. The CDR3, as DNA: TGTGCCAGCACAATGGGACAGGGGCCTTCCTACGAGCAGTACTTC. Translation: CASTMGQGPSYEQYF.

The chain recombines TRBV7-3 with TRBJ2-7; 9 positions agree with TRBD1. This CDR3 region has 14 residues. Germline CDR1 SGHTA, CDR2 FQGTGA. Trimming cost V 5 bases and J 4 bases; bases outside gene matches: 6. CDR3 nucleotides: TGTGCCAGCAGCGTAGAGGGACAGGGTTACGAGCAGTACTTC. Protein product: CASSVEGQGYEQYF.

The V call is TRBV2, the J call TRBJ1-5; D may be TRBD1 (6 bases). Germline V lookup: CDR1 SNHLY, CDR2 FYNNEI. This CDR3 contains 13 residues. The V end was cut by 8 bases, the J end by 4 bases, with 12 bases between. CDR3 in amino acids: CASRTVGNQPQHF. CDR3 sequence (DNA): TGTGCCAGCCGGACAGTAGGGAATCAGCCCCAGCATTTT.

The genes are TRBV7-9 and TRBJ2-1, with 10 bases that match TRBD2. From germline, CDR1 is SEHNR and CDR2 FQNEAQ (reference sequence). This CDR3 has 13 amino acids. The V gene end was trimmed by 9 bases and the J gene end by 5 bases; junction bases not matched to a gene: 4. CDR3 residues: CARTGTSDNEQFF. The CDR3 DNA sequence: TGTGCCAGAACCGGGACTAGCGACAATGAGCAGTTCTTC.

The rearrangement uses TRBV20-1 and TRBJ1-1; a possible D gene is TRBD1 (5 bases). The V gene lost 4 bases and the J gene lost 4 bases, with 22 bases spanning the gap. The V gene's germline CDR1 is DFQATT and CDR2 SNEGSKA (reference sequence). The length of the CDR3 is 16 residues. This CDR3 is CSATSSWWRGVTEAFF. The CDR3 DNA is TGCAGTGCTACGAGTAGCTGGTGGCGAGGGGTCACTGAAGCTTTCTTT.

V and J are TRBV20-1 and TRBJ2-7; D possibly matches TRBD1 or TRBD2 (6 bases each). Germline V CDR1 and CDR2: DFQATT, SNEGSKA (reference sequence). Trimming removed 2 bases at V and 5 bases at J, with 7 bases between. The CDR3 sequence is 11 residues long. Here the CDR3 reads CSARRGDEQYF. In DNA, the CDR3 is TGCAGTGCTAGAAGGGGGGACGAGCAGTACTTC.

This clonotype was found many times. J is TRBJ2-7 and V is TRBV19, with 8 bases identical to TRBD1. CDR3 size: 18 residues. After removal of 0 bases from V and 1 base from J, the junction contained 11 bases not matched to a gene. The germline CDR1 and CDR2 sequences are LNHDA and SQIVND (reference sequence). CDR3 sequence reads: CASSIETGDNGWSYEQYF. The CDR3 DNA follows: TGTGCCAGTAGTATAGAGACAGGGGACAACGGCTGGTCCTACGAGCAGTACTTC. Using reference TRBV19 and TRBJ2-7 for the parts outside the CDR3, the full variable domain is DGGITQSPKYLFRKEGQNVTLSCEQNLNHDAMYWYRQDPGQGLRLIYYSQIVNDFQKGDIAEGYSVSREKKESFPLTVTSAQKNPTAFYLCASSIETGDNGWSYEQYFGPGTRLTVT.

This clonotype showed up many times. DNA of the CDR3: TGTGCCAGCAGCTCGAGCGGGGGGTCAGATACGCAGTATTTT. This codes for CASSSSGGSDTQYF. The gene calls are TRBV7-3 and TRBJ2-3, with 9 bases that match TRBD2. V trimming: 4 bases; J trimming: 4 bases; junction bases outside the gene matches: 3. Germline lookup yields CDR1 SGHTA and CDR2 FQGTGA. The CDR3 is 14 residues long.

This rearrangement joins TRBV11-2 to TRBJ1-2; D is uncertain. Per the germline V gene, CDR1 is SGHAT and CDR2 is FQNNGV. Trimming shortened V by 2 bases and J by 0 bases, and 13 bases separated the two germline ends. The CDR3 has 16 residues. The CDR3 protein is CASSLNVGEANYGYTF. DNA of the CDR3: TGTGCCAGCAGCTTAAACGTAGGCGAAGCTAACTATGGCTACACCTTC. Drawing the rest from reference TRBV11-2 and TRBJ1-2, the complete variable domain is EAGVAQSPRYKIIEKRQSVAFWCNPISGHATLYWYQQILGQGPKLLIQFQNNGVVDDSQLPKDRFSAERLKGVDSTLKIQPAKLEDSAVYLCASSLNVGEANYGYTFGSGTRLTVV.

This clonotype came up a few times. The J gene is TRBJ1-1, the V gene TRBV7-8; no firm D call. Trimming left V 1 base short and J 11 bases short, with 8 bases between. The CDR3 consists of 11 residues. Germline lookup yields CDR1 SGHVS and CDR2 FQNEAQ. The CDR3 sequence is CASSLGQAAFF. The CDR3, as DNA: TGTGCCAGCAGCTTAGGCCAGGCGGCTTTCTTT.

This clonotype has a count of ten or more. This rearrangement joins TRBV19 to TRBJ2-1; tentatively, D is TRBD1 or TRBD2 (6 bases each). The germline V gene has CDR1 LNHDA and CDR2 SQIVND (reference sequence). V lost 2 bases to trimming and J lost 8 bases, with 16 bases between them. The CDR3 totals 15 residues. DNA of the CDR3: TGTGCCAGTAGTATAATGCCTAGTCGGGGGCATGAGCAGTTCTTC. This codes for CASSIMPSRGHEQFF.

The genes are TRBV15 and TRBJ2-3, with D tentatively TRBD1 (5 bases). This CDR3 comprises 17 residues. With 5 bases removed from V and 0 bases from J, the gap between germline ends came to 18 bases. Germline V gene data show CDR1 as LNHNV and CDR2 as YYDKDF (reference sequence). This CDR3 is CATSGQRGVPSTDTQYF. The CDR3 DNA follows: TGTGCCACCAGCGGACAAAGGGGTGTACCGAGCACAGATACGCAGTATTTT.

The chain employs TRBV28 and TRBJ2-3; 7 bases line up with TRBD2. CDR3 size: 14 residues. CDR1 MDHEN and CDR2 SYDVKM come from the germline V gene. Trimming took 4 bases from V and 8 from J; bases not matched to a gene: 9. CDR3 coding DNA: TGTGCCAGCAGTTATGGGGGAGGGACGGGTACGCAGTATTTT. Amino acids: CASSYGGGTGTQYF.

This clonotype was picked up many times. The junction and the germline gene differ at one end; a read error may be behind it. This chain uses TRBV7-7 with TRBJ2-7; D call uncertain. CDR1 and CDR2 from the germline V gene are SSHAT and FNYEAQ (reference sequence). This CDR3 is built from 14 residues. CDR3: CASSLGRSSYEQYF. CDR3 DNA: TGTGCTAGCAGCTTAGGACGAAGCTCCTACGAGCAGTACTTC.

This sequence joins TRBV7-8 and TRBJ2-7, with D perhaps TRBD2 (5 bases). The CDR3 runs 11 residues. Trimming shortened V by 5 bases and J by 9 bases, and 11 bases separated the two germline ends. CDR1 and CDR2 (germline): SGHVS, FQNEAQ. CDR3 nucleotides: TGTGCCAGCAGCGGGGAGTCGGGGCAGTACTTC. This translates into CASSGESGQYF. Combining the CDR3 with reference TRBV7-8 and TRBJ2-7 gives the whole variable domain GAGVSQSPRYKVAKRGQDVALRCDPISGHVSLFWYQQALGQGPEFLTYFQNEAQLDKSGLPSDRFFAERPEGSVSTLKIQRTQQEDSAVYLCASSGESGQYFGPGTRLTVT.

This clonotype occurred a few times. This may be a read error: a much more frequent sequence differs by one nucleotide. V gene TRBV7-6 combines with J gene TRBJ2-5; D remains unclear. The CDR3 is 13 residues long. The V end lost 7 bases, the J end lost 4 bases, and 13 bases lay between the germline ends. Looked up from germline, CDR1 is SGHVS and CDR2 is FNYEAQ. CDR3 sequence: CASTPGRSETQYF. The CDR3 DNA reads TGTGCCAGCACTCCCGGCAGGTCAGAGACCCAGTACTTC.

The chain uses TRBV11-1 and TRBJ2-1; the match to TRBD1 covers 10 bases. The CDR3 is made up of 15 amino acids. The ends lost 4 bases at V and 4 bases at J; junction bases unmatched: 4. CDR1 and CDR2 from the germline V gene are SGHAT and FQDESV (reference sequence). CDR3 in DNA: TGTGCCAGCAGCTCCGGGGACAGGGGATACAATGAGCAGTTCTTC. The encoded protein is CASSSGDRGYNEQFF.

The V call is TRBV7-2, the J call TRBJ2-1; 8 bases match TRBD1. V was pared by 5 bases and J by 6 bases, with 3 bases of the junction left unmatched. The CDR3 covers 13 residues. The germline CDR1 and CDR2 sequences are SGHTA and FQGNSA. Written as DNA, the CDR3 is TGTGCCAGCAGCCCGGACAGGGTCAATGAGCAGTTCTTC. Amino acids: CASSPDRVNEQFF.

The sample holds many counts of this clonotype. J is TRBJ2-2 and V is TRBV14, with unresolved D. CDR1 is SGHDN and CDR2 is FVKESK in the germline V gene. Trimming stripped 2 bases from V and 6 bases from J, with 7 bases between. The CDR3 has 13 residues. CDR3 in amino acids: CASSQRSPGELFF. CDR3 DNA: TGTGCCAGCAGCCAAAGGAGCCCCGGGGAGCTGTTTTTT.

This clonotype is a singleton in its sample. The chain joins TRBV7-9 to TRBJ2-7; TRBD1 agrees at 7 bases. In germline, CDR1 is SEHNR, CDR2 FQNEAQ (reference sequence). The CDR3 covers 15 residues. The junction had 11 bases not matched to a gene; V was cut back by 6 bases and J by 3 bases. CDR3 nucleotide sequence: TGTGCCAGCAGTGCCCATCGGGACAGATTCTACGAGCAGTACTTC. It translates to CASSAHRDRFYEQYF.

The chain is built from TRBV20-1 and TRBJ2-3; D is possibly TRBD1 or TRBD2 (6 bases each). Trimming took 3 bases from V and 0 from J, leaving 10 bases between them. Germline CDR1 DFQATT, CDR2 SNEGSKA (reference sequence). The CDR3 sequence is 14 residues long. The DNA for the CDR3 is TGCAGTGCTAGGTGGGGGGCCAGCACAGATACGCAGTATTTT. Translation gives CSARWGASTDTQYF.

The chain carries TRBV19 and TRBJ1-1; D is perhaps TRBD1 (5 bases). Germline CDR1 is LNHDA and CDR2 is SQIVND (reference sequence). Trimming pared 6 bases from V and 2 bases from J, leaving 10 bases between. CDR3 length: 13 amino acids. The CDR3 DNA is TGTGCCAGTAGCGACAGACTAAACACTGAAGCTTTCTTT. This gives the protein CASSDRLNTEAFF.

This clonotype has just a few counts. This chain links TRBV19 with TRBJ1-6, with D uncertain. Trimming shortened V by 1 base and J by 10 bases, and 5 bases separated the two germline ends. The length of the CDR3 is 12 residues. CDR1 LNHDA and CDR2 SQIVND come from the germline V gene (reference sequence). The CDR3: CASSIGGSPLHF. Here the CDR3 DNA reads TGTGCCAGTAGTATAGGAGGGTCACCCCTCCACTTT.

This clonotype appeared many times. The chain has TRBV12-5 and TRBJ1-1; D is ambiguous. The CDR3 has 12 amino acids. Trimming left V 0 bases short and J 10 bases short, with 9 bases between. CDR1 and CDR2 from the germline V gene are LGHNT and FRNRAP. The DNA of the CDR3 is TGTGCTAGTGGTTTGGTAGGCCCGGTAGCTTTCTTT. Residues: CASGLVGPVAFF.

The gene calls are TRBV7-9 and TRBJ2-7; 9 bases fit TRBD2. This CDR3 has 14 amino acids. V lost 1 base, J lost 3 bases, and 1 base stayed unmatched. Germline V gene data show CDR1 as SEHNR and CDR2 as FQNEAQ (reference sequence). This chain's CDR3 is CASSLVAGVYEQYF. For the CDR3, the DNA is TGTGCCAGCAGCTTAGTAGCGGGAGTCTACGAGCAGTACTTC.

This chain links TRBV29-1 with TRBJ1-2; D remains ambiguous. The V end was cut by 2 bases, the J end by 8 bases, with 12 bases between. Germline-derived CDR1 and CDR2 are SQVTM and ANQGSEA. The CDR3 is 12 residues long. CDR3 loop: CSVERSVMGYTF. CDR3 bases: TGCAGCGTTGAACGGTCAGTCATGGGCTACACCTTC.

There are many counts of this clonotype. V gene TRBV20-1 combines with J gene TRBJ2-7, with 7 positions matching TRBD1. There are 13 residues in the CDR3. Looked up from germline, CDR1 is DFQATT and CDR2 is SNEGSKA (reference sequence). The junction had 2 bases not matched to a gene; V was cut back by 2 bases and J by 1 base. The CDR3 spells CSARTGESYEQYF. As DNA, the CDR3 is TGCAGTGCTAGAACAGGGGAGTCCTACGAGCAGTACTTC.

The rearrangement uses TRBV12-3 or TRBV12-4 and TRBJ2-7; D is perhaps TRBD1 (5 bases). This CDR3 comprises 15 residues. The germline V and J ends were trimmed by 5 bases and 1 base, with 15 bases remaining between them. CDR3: CASSRFQGTSYEQYF. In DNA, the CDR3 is TGTGCCAGCAGTCGGTTTCAGGGTACGTCCTACGAGCAGTACTTC.

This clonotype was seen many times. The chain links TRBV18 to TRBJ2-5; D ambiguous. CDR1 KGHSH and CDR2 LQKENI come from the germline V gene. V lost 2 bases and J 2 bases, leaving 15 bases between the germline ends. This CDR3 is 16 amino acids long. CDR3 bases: TGTGCCAGCTCACCAGAAGACGGTCTAAGTCAAGAGACCCAGTACTTC. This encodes CASSPEDGLSQETQYF.